This T cell receptor beta chain is drawn from a study of T cells in Graves' hyperthyroidism and ophthalmopathy. Germline V gene lookup returns CDR1 ENHRY and CDR2 SYGVKD. The ends were cut back, 10 bases at V and 3 bases at J, with 10 bases in the middle. The CDR3 extends over 12 amino acids. Study outcomes and limitations: Blood shared most expanded thyroid clonotypes above 0.001.

Amplified TCR beta CDR3 regions came from RNA transcripts. When the TCR CDR3 underwent first-round RT-PCR, the HTBI primer set was used. A single record per CDR3 protein comes from TCRdb applying MiXCR to the multiplex PCR reads. The data hold a few hundred thousand distinct CDR3 sequences, with roughly 46% observed a single time. This clonotype was found many times. The target antigen is unknown. This TCR derives from a woman under 30 with Graves' hyperthyroidism. The sequenced sample consisted of peripheral blood or thyroid tissue (not recorded which). The chain joins TRBV10-3 to TRBJ1-5; tentative D call: TRBD1 (6 bases). As DNA, the CDR3 is TGTGCCACCGGACAGAACAATCAGCCCCAGCATTTT. Protein product: CATGQNNQPQHF.